The entry that follows covers one TCR beta chain sequence. The antigen it recognizes is unknown. No clone much larger than this one lies a single base away; base qualities are absent. These data are taken from a study of identical twins (dated by TCRdb to 2015 to 2016). Turning to the overall study: TCR alpha and beta repertoires from monozygotic twins, unrelated adults of various ages and cord blood were deep-sequenced to test whether fetal clonotypes persist. To rule out contamination, the twin experiments were replicated at different times with different library preparation protocols. Paper-wide results and their limitations: Excess twin sharing in beta out-of-frame sequences was weaker because fewer shared sequences lowered the signal-to-noise ratio. Fewer insertions were carried by abundant cord blood beta clonotypes; a weaker similar trend was observed in young adult naive repertoires, while no such trend was observed in memory repertoires. Because the same donors could not be followed over many years, the conclusions relied on cross-sectional statistical analysis. In monozygotic twins, out-of-frame TCR alpha sharing was systematically underestimated by recombination models, although the models agreed with sharing between unrelated individuals. Zero-insertion analyses could be partly confounded by invariant T cells such as MAIT and iNKT, although diverse VJ usage argued against such confounding for most clonotypes. Out-of-frame TCR alpha sequences shared between twins showed an excess of low generation-probability sequences compared with coincidental sharing between unrelated individuals.

Library prep was done by 5' RACE. The instrument was an Illumina HiSeq 2000. Template switching added a universal primer binding site, and the final cDNA carried a unique molecular identifier that allowed TCR cDNA molecules to be counted accurately. First-strand cDNA for TCR alpha and beta chains was synthesized from specific primers in the conserved constant-segment region. To control for contamination, every cDNA library was double barcoded, receiving both a SMART-Mk sample barcode and Illumina barcodes. TruSeq adapter sequences along with Illumina sample barcodes were introduced in two successive PCR steps. The Illumina HiSeq platform was used with custom primers to sequence TCR alpha and beta cDNA libraries. The paper's data handling went like this. Raw reads were processed with MiGEC to extract unique molecular identifiers, and MiXCR was used to determine CDR3 positions. Recombination models were inferred per individual with the repgenHMM and IGoR tools using an EM algorithm. Shared clonotypes were analyzed with the tcR package in R, and sharing was normalized by the product of cloneset sizes. To study raw recombination free of thymic and clonal selection effects, out-of-frame nonproductive sequences were analyzed. The public reads were quality trimmed at Q25 with fastp and then assembled into clones with MiXCR by TCRdb, keeping productive beta chains. Each entry merges the rows of one CDR3 protein and shows their most common DNA and genes. The V and J calls, along with clone size, are taken from TCRdb and not from the paper's own processing. Counted in this sample were 600,000 to 800,000 distinct CDR3 sequences; 21% of them appeared once. The ten largest make up 4% to 5.5% of the sample.

Only healthy Caucasian donors were included. The twin cohort consisted of three pairs of female monozygotic twins, all aged roughly 18 to 30 years. Peripheral blood mononuclear cells were used as the source from which RNA for TCR libraries was isolated. The CDR3 contains 16 residues, cysteine and phenylalanine counted. The only DNA kept is the CDR3, 48 bases in frame from the first base. Clipping removes 5 bases from V and 3 bases from J, with 4 as the unmatched junction base count. The sample was also reused in another study, on T cells expressing NK-cell markers. From the second report: In sorted CD3+CD56+NKG2C+, CD3+CD56+NKG2C- and CD3+CD56-NKG2C+ T-cell subsets from eight donors, TCR beta-chain repertoires were profiled. Among the eight sequenced donors, seven were HCMV-seropositive and one was HCMV-seronegative. To restrict sorting to alphabetaTCR-expressing T cells, an anti-gammadeltaTCR antibody was added in several experiments. In several donors, the dominant CD3+CD56+NKG2C+ clonotypes were found to rank among the top 10 CD8+ clonotypes and to make up roughly 1.0-7.0% of CD8+ T cells. Those dominant clonotypes were again the most abundant among CD3+CD56-NKG2C+ cells in a handful of donors, at about 25-65%. Whether the expanded NKG2C-expressing T cell clones were specific for HCMV antigens remained unclear. All eight donors whose samples were sequenced were randomly selected healthy volunteers, three of them men and five women. HCMV serostatus was determined by detecting HCMV-specific IgG in serum with a commercial ELISA kit. For roughly six donors, bulk peripheral blood T-cell repertoires were additionally sequenced from unsorted PBMC. MIGEC was used to demultiplex reads and group the reads by UMI, and MiTCR was used to assemble and quantify clonotypes. To exclude erroneous sequences, any TCR cDNA sequence not supported by at least two reads was discarded. The tcR package was used for downstream repertoire analysis, and clonotypes were matched between fractions using CDR3 nucleotide sequence together with V segment. Antigen specificity was annotated against VDJdb with VDJmatch, allowing one amino acid substitution in CDR3.

Sequenced material: PBMCs. The V and J genes are TRBV12-3 or TRBV12-4 and TRBJ2-2, and 12 junction bases match TRBD2. The TCR sequence derives from a woman under 30 in good health. The DNA is as follows: TGTGCCAGCAGTGAACGGACTAGCGGGGACACCGGGGAGCTGTTTTTT. Its translation reads: CASSERTSGDTGELFF.